Shown below are 13 T cell receptor beta chains from a single sample sequenced in a study. TCRdb reprocessed the 5' RACE reads with MiXCR, giving one entry per CDR3 protein. The profile shows 8,000 to 8,500 distinct CDR3 sequences, about two thirds of them singletons. The sequenced sample consisted of tumor-infiltrating naive CD4+ T cells sorted from the breast tumor. Subset described: naive CD4+ T cells, CD4+CD45RA+CD25-. Receptors were obtained from a female donor with breast cancer.

This clonotype was observed once. V is TRBV12-3 or TRBV12-4 and J is TRBJ1-2, with D unclear. V lost 7 bases and J lost 4, with 13 bases in between. CDR3 size: 13 residues. The CDR3 DNA follows: TGTGCCAGCACCCCAGACTGGACCTATGGCTACACCTTC. This gives the protein CASTPDWTYGYTF.

This clonotype has only one observation. The chain uses TRBV7-2 and TRBJ1-5, with D hard to call. The CDR3 totals 14 residues. Germline V CDR1 and CDR2: SGHTA, FQGNSA. Trimming shortened V by 2 bases and J by 4 bases, and 9 bases separated the two germline ends. The DNA for the CDR3 is TGTGCCAGCAGCTTATCACCGCAGAATCAGCCCCAGCATTTT. This gives the protein CASSLSPQNQPQHF. The variable domain in full, with the rest retrieved from reference TRBV7-2 and TRBJ1-5, is GAGVSQSPSNKVTEKGKDVELRCDPISGHTALYWYRQSLGQGLEFLIYFQGNSAPDKSGLPSDRFSAERTGGSVSTLTIQRTQQEDSAVYLCASSLSPQNQPQHFGDGTRLSIL.

The gene calls are TRBV12-3 or TRBV12-4 and TRBJ2-5; D possibly corresponds to TRBD2 (6 bases). V gave up 5 bases and J gave up 4 bases, with 8 bases separating them. There are 12 residues in the CDR3. The CDR3 sequence: CASSVGGETQYF. In nucleotides, the CDR3 is TGTGCCAGCAGTGTGGGGGGAGAGACCCAGTACTTC.

The CDR3 reads CASTSLAGYEQYF. Written as DNA, the CDR3 is TGTGCCAGCACCTCCCTAGCGGGCTACGAGCAGTACTTC. This chain joins TRBV27 and TRBJ2-7; 8 bases are shared with TRBD2. The ends lost 7 bases at V and 3 bases at J; junction bases unmatched: 5. This CDR3 is 13 amino acids long. Germline assignment: CDR1 MNHEY and CDR2 SMNVEV (reference sequence).

The chain uses TRBV12-3 or TRBV12-4 and TRBJ2-3; 8 positions match TRBD2. Germline trimming cut 5 bases from V and 6 bases from J; bases unmatched to any gene: 13. The CDR3 covers 16 residues. The CDR3 region has the DNA TGTGCCAGCAGTCTAACTAGCGGTCCTTTCAGGGATACGCAGTATTTT. It is translated as CASSLTSGPFRDTQYF.

The rearrangement uses TRBV12-3 or TRBV12-4 and TRBJ2-2, with TRBD1 as a possible D gene (6 bases). The V and J ends lost 6 bases and 3 bases respectively, with 14 bases between them. The CDR3 is 15 amino acids. CDR3 amino acids: CASRRQEYYTGELFF. The CDR3 bases are TGTGCCAGCAGAAGACAGGAATATTACACCGGGGAGCTGTTTTTT.

The chain recombines TRBV20-1 with TRBJ1-2, with 8 bases aligning to TRBD1. CDR3 size: 14 residues. V shed 6 bases, J shed 8 bases, and the junction held 14 bases outside the gene matches. From germline, CDR1 is DFQATT and CDR2 SNEGSKA (reference sequence). The CDR3 DNA sequence: TGCAGTGCCGGGGACAGGACACTTCTGGGCGGCTACACCTTC. This codes for CSAGDRTLLGGYTF.

DNA of the CDR3: TGTGCCAGCAGTTCATTCAGGAACACTGAAGCTTTCTTT. Amino acid sequence: CASSSFRNTEAFF. J is TRBJ1-1 and V is TRBV27; D gene uncertain. The CDR3 covers 13 residues. CDR1 and CDR2 (germline): MNHEY, SMNVEV (reference sequence). Trimming took off 4 bases at V and 1 base at J, with 7 bases between the two ends.

This clonotype was detected only a few times. The chain combines TRBV20-1 with TRBJ1-4; the D is unclear. Trimming cost V 4 bases and J 4 bases, with 13 bases left between them. The germline gives CDR1 DFQATT, CDR2 SNEGSKA (reference sequence). The CDR3 extends over 14 amino acids. The CDR3 loop is CSANGDMNNEKLFF. CDR3 bases: TGCAGTGCTAATGGAGACATGAATAATGAAAAACTGTTTTTT.

Sample share makes this clonotype medium-sized. This sequence joins TRBV20-1 and TRBJ1-5, with D tentatively TRBD1 (5 bases). V was cut by 3 bases and J by 3 bases, with 15 bases left in between. The length of the CDR3 is 15 residues. The V gene's germline CDR1 is DFQATT and CDR2 SNEGSKA (reference sequence). The CDR3 reads CSASHPTGDNQPQHF. The CDR3 DNA reads TGCAGTGCTAGCCACCCTACAGGTGACAATCAGCCCCAGCATTTT.

The chain combines TRBV5-1 with TRBJ2-7; D is possibly TRBD2 (5 bases). Germline lookup yields CDR1 SGHRS and CDR2 YFSETQ. The CDR3 consists of 14 residues. Trimming stripped 0 bases from V and 3 bases from J, with 10 bases between. The CDR3 nucleotides read TGCGCCAGCAGCTTGGTGAGGGCAGACTACGAGCAGTACTTC. This sequence encodes CASSLVRADYEQYF. The whole variable domain, remainder taken from reference TRBV5-1 and TRBJ2-7, is KAGVTQTPRYLIKTRGQQVTLSCSPISGHRSVSWYQQTPGQGLQFLFEYFSETQRNKGNFPGRFSGRQFSNSRSEMNVSTLELGDSALYLCASSLVRADYEQYFGPGTRLTVT.

This chain uses TRBV25-1 with TRBJ1-1; no definite D call. The CDR3 runs to 12 residues. Per the germline V gene, CDR1 is MGHDK and CDR2 is SYGVNS. V lost 5 bases to trimming and J lost 6 bases, with 10 bases between them. In nucleotides, the CDR3 is TGTGCCAGCAGTCAAGTTGGCGCTGAAGCTTTCTTT. Its translation: CASSQVGAEAFF.

This chain joins TRBV3-1 and TRBJ2-5; D may match TRBD1 or TRBD2 (5 bases each). Germline V gives CDR1 LGHDT, CDR2 YNNKEL (reference sequence). This CDR3 is built from 13 residues. With 3 bases removed from V and 2 bases from J, the gap between germline ends came to 7 bases. Here the CDR3 DNA reads TGTGCCAGCAGCCACGGGGCGCAAGAGACCCAGTACTTC. Amino acid sequence: CASSHGAQETQYF.